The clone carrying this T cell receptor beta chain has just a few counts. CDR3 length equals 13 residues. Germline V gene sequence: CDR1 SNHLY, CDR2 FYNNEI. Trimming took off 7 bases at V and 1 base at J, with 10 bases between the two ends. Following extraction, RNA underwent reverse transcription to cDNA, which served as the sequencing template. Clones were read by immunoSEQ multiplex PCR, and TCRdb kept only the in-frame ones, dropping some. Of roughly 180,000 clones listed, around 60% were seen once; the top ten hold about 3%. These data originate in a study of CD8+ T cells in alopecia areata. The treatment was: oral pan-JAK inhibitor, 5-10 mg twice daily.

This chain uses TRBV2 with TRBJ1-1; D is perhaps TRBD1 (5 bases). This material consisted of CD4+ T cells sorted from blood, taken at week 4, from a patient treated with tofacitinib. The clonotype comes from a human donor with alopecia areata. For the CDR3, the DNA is TGTGCCAGCAATAAGGGGTGGAACACTGAAGCTTTCTTT. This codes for CASNKGWNTEAFF.